The entry below describes one TCR beta chain. Per the authors' pipeline: Estimated nucleated cell counts came from reference gene primer amplification. TCRdb's table, derived via immunoSEQ multiplex PCR, lists solely in-frame clones and lacks some. The DNA gave D and trimming, while V, J and clone size come from that table. This table has 50,000 to 65,000 clones, more than 75% appearing once. This sample was taken from a study of blood T cell repertoires in COVID-19. Study at large: The United States, Italy and Spain were the sources of the acute and convalescent COVID-19 samples. The analysed material was cDNA or gDNA that came from T cells, B-cell-depleted T cells, or PBMCs.

The sequenced sample consisted of peripheral blood. The origin of this receptor is a man between 70 and 80 years old with acute or convalescent COVID-19.

In DNA form, the CDR3 reads TGTGCCAGCAGCCAAGTCTTAGGCGGGGGGCCCTCCTACAATGAGCAGTTCTTC. This translates into CASSQVLGGGPSYNEQFF. The J gene is TRBJ2-1, the V gene TRBV3-1 (or the pseudogene TRBV3-2), with 8 bases matching TRBD2. The CDR3 extends over 18 amino acids. The ends lost 1 base at V and 0 bases at J; junction bases unmatched: 8. From germline, CDR1 is LGHDT and CDR2 YNNKEL (reference sequence).